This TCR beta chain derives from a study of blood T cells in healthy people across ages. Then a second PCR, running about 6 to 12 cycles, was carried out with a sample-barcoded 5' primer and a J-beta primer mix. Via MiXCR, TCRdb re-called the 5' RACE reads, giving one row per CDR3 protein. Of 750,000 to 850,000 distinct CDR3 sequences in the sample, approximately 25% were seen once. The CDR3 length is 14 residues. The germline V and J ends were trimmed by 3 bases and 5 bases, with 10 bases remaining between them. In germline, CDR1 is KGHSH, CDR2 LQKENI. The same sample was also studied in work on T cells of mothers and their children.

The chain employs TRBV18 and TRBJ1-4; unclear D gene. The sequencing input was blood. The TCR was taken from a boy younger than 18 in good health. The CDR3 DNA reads TGTGCCAGCTCACCCCCCGACGGCAATGAAAAACTGTTTTTT. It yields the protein CASSPPDGNEKLFF.